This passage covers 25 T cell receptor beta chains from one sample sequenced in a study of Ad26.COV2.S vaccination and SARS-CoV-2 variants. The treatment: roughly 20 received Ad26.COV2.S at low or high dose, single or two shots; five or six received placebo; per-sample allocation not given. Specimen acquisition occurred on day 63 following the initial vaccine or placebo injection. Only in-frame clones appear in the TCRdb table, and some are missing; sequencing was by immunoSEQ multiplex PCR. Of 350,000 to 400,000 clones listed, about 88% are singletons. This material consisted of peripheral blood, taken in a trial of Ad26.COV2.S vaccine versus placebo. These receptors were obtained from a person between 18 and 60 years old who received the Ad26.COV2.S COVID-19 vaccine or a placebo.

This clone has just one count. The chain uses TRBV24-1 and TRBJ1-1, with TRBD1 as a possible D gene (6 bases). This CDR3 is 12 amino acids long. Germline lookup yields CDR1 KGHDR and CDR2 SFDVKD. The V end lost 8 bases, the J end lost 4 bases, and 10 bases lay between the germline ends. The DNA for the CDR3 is TGTGCCACCACTGTAGGGGGCACTGAAGCTTTCTTT. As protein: CATTVGGTEAFF.

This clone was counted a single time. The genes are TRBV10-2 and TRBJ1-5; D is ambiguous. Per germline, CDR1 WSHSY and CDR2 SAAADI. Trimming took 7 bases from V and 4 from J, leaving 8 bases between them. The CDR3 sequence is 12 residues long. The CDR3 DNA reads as TGCGCCAGCACGGAGGGAAATCAGCCCCAGCATTTT. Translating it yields CASTEGNQPQHF.

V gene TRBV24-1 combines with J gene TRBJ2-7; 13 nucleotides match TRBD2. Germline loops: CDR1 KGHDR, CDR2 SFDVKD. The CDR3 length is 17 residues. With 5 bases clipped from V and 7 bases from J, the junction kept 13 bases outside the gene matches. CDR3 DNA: TGTGCCACCAGTGGCCCCTTGGGGACTAGCGGGATGGGGGAGCAGTACTTC. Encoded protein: CATSGPLGTSGMGEQYF.

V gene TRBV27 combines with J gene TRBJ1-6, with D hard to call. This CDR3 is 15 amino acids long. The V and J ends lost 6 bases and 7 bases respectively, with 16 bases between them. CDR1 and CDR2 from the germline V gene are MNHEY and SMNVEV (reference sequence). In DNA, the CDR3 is TGTGCCAGCAGGAGAAGTTACCAAAGGAATTCACCCCTCCACTTT. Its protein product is CASRRSYQRNSPLHF.

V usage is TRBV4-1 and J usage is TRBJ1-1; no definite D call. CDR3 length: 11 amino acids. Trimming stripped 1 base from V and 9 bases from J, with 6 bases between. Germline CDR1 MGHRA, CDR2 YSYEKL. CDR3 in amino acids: CASSQASKAFF. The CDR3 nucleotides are TGCGCCAGCAGCCAAGCCTCTAAAGCTTTCTTT.

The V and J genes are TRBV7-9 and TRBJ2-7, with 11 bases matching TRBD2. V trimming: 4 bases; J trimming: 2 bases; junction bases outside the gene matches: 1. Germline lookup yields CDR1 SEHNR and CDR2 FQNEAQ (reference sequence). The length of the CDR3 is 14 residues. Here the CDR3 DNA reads TGTGCCAGCAGCTCACTAGCGGGAGCCTACGAGCAGTACTTC. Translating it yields CASSSLAGAYEQYF.

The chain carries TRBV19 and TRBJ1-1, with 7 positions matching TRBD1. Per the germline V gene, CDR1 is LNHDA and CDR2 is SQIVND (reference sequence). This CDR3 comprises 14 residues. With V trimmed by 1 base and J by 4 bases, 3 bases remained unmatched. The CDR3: CASSIGRGGTEAFF. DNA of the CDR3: TGTGCCAGTAGTATAGGCAGGGGGGGCACTGAAGCTTTCTTT.

The CDR3 sequence: CASSLGHSNYGYTF. The DNA of the CDR3 is TGTGCCAGCAGTTTAGGGCATTCGAACTATGGCTACACCTTC. The chain joins TRBV28 to TRBJ1-2; unclear D gene. Germline CDR1 and CDR2: MDHEN and SYDVKM. V lost 2 bases and J lost 2, with 9 bases in between. This CDR3 is built from 14 residues.

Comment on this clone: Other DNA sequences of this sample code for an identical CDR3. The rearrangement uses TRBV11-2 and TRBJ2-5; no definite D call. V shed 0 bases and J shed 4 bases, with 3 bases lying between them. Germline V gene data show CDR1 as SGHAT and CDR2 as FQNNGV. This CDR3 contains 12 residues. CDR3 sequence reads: CASSLDRETQYF. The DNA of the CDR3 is TGTGCCAGCAGCTTAGACCGAGAGACCCAGTACTTC.

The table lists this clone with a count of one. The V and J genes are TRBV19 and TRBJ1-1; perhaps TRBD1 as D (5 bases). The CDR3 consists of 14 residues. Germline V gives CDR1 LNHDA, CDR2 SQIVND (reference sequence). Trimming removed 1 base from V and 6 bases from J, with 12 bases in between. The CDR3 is CASSIGQGSPEAFF. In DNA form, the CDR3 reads TGTGCCAGTAGTATAGGGCAGGGAAGTCCTGAAGCTTTCTTT.

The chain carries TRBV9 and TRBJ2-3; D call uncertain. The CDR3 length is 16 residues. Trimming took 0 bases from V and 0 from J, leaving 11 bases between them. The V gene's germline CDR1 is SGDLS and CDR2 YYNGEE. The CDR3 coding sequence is TGTGCCAGCAGCGTAGAGGTCATCGCTAGCACAGATACGCAGTATTTT. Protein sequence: CASSVEVIASTDTQYF.

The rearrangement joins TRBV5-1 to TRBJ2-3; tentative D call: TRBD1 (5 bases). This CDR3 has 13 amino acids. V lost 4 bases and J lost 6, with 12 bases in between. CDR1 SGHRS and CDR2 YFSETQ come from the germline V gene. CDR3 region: CASSQNNRDTQYF. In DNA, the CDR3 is TGCGCCAGCAGCCAAAACAACAGGGATACGCAGTATTTT.

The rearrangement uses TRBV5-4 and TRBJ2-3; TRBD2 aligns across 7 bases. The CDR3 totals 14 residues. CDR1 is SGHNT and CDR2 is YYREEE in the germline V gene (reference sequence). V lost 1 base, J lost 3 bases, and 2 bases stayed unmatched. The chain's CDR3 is CASSLPAGTDTQYF. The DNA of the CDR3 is TGTGCCAGCAGCTTGCCAGCGGGAACAGATACGCAGTATTTT.

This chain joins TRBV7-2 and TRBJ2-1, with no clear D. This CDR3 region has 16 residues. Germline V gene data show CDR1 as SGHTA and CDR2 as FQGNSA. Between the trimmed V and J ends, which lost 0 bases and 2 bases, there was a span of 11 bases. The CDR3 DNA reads TGTGCCAGCAGCTTAGCTTCGTCGGCCGCCTACAATGAGCAGTTCTTC. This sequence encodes CASSLASSAAYNEQFF.

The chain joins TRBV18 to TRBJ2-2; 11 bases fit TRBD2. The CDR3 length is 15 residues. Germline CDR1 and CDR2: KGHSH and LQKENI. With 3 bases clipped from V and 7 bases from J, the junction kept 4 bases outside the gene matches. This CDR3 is CASSPGLAGYGELFF. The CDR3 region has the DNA TGTGCCAGCTCACCCGGACTAGCGGGTTACGGGGAGCTGTTTTTT.

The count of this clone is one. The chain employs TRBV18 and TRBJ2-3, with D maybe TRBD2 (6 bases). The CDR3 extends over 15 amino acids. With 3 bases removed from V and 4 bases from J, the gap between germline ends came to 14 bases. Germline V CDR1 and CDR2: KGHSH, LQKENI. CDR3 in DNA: TGTGCCAGCTCACCGTTCGAAGCGGGTTCAGATACGCAGTATTTT. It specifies CASSPFEAGSDTQYF.

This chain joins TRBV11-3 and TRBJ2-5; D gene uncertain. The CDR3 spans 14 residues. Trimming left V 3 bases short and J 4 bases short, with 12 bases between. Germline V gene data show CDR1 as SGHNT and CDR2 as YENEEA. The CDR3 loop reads CASSLESLGETQYF. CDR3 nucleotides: TGTGCCAGCAGCTTGGAGTCTCTGGGAGAGACCCAGTACTTC. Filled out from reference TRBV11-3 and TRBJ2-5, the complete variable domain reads EAGVVQSPRYKIIEKKQPVAFWCNPISGHNTLYWYLQNLGQGPELLIRYENEEAVDDSQLPKDRFSAERLKGVDSTLKIQPAELGDSAVYLCASSLESLGETQYFGPGTRLLVL.

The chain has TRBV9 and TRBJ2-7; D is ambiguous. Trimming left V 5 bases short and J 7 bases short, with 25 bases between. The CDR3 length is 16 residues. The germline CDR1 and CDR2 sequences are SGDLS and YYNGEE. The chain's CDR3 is CASSPYSESRRGEQYF. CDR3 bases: TGTGCCAGCAGTCCCTACAGTGAATCCCGCCGTGGTGAGCAGTACTTC.

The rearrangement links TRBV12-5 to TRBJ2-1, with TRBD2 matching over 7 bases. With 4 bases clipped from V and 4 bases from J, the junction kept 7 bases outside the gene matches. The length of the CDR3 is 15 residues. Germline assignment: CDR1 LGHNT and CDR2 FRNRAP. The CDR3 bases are TGTGCTAGTGGTTATCTAGCGGAGCCTTACAATGAGCAGTTCTTC. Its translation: CASGYLAEPYNEQFF.

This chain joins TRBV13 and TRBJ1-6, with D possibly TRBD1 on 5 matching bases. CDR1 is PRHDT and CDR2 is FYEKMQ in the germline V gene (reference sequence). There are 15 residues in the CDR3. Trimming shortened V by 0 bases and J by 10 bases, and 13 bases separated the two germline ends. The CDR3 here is CASSLGLGVGSPLHF. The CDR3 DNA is TGTGCCAGCAGCTTAGGTTTGGGGGTAGGCTCACCCCTCCACTTT.

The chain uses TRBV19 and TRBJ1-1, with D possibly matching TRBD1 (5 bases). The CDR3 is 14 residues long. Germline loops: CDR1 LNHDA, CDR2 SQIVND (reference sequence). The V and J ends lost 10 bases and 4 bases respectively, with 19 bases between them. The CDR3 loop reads CATIEGPQGTEAFF. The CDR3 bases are TGTGCCACTATAGAGGGGCCTCAGGGCACTGAAGCTTTCTTT.

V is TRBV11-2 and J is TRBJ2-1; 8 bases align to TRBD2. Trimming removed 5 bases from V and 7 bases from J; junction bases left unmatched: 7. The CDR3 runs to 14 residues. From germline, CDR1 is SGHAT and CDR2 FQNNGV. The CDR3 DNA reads TGTGCCAGCAGCCCCGAGGCGGGGGGAAATGAGCAGTTCTTC. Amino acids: CASSPEAGGNEQFF.

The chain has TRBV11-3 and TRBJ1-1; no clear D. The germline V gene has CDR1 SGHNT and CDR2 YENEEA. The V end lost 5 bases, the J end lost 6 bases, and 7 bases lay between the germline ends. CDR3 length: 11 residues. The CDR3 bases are TGTGCCAGCAGCGAAGGGTCTGAAGCTTTCTTT. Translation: CASSEGSEAFF.

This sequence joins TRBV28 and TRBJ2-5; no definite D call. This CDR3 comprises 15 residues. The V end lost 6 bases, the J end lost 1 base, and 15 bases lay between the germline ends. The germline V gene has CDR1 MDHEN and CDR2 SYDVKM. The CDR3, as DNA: TGTGCCAGCAGACCGGGTGGCCGGATCCAAGAGACCCAGTACTTC. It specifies CASRPGGRIQETQYF.

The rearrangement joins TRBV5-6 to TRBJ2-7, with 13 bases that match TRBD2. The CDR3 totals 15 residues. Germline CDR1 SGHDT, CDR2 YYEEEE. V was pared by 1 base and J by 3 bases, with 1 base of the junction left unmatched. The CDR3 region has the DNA TGTGCCAGCAGCTTGTGGACTAGCGGGAGCTACGAGCAGTACTTC. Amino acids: CASSLWTSGSYEQYF.